This T cell receptor beta chain was identified in a study of graft-versus-host responses after intestinal transplantation. The wider study: Recipients obtained multivisceral, liver-intestinal, or isolated intestinal transplants. The whole recipient group had anti-thymocyte globulin induction followed by tacrolimus and steroids for around three years. Broader study findings: Those patients showing graft-donor T cell macrochimerism displayed high graft-versus-host to host-versus-graft clonal ratios in allografts. Levels of circulating GvH clones at their peak were associated with early post-transplant HvG declines.

To note about this clone: The target antigen is unknown.

Assay: immunoSEQ multiplex PCR; the TCRdb copy retains only in-frame clones and omits some. Of approximately 94,000 clones listed, less than 90% are singletons. This TCR derives from a human donor who was the organ donor for an intestinal transplant. The specimen comprised unstimulated CD4+ T cells sorted from spleen or lymph node cells, sampled before transplant.

CDR3 nucleotides: TGTGCCAGTAGTCCCGTGGCAGGCCTCGAAAACTATAATTCACCCCTCCACTTT. Encoded protein: CASSPVAGLENYNSPLHF. The chain links TRBV19 to TRBJ1-6; D call uncertain. Trimming cost V 5 bases and J 3 bases, with 20 bases left between them. The germline V gene has CDR1 LNHDA and CDR2 SQIVND (reference sequence). The CDR3 spans 18 residues.